Listed here are 7 T cell receptor beta chains from one sample, sequenced in a study of T cells after yellow fever vaccination (dated by TCRdb to the late 2010s). Library preparation was by 5' RACE. Sequenced on an Illumina HiSeq 2500. The raw public reads went through TCRdb reprocessing: fastp at Q25, MiXCR clone calling, in-frame beta chains kept. Rows merge per CDR3 protein into single entries with the most common DNA and genes. The sample profile shows roughly 340,000 distinct CDR3 sequences; about 8.7% of them were found once. The top ten constitute about a sixth of the sample. Per the publication, the treatment or condition label means: live attenuated yellow fever vaccine strain. The sequencing here drew on PBMCs, taken on the day of the first yellow fever vaccination. These receptor sequences come from a man between 18 and 35 years old who received the YFV17D yellow fever vaccine.

This clonotype appeared a few times. The V and J genes are TRBV29-1 and TRBJ2-2, with TRBD2 matching over 14 bases. Germline CDR1 SQVTM, CDR2 ANQGSEA. Trimming at V came to 5 bases and at J to 4 bases, leaving 6 bases not matched to a gene. The CDR3 is 16 residues long. CDR3 residues: CSVTTSGGAGTGELFF. The CDR3 nucleotides read TGCAGCGTTACGACTAGCGGGGGGGCAGGCACCGGGGAGCTGTTTTTT.

V is TRBV18 and J is TRBJ2-3; 8 nucleotides align to TRBD2. V gave up 2 bases and J gave up 1 base; unmatched junction bases: 8. Germline V gene lookup returns CDR1 KGHSH and CDR2 LQKENI. The CDR3 has 17 residues. CDR3 nucleotide sequence: TGTGCCAGCTCACCAAGCTGGCGGGGGGCCCGCACAGATACGCAGTATTTT. Translation gives CASSPSWRGARTDTQYF.

There are many counts of this clonotype. J is TRBJ2-3 and V is TRBV20-1, with TRBD2 identical over 8 bases. Germline CDR1 reads DFQATT; CDR2 reads SNEGSKA (reference sequence). J gave up 2 bases and V 5 bases, and 15 bases lay outside the gene matches. The CDR3 has 17 amino acids. The CDR3 region is CSAPSLGERGTTDTQYF. For the CDR3, the DNA is TGCAGTGCTCCGAGCTTGGGGGAGCGGGGGACCACAGATACGCAGTATTTT.

This chain links TRBV6-2 or TRBV6-3 with TRBJ2-7; D unresolved. The CDR3 sequence is 13 residues long. CDR1 and CDR2 from the germline V gene are MNHEY and SVGEGT. The V end was cut by 6 bases, the J end by 2 bases, with 11 bases between. This CDR3 reads CASSQQSPYEQYV. The CDR3 DNA reads as TGTGCCAGCAGCCAACAGTCCCCCTACGAGCAGTACGTC.

The rearrangement joins TRBV5-4 to TRBJ2-2; D is perhaps TRBD1 (5 bases). Looked up from germline, CDR1 is SGHNT and CDR2 is YYREEE (reference sequence). The CDR3 totals 15 residues. Trimming shortened V by 4 bases and J by 0 bases, and 10 bases separated the two germline ends. CDR3 sequence: CASSGRATNTGELFF. Written as DNA, the CDR3 is TGTGCCAGCAGCGGCAGGGCCACGAACACCGGGGAGCTGTTTTTT.

The chain combines TRBV20-1 with TRBJ2-3; a weak D match, TRBD2 (7 bases). This CDR3 contains 13 residues. The V gene's germline CDR1 is DFQATT and CDR2 SNEGSKA (reference sequence). V was trimmed by 5 bases and J by 4 bases, leaving 13 bases between them. The CDR3 DNA reads TGCAGTGCTGGGGGGGGGGCCGCAGATACGCAGTATTTT. It codes for CSAGGGAADTQYF.

Worth noting for this clonotype: A read error may produce the germline difference seen at one junction end. This chain links TRBV7-9 with TRBJ2-3; D gene ambiguous. Germline V gene sequence: CDR1 SEHNR, CDR2 FQNEAQ (reference sequence). The CDR3 length is 12 residues. CDR3 region: CASSLETDTEYF. CDR3 bases: TGTGCCAGCAGCCTTGAAACAGATACGGAGTATTTT.